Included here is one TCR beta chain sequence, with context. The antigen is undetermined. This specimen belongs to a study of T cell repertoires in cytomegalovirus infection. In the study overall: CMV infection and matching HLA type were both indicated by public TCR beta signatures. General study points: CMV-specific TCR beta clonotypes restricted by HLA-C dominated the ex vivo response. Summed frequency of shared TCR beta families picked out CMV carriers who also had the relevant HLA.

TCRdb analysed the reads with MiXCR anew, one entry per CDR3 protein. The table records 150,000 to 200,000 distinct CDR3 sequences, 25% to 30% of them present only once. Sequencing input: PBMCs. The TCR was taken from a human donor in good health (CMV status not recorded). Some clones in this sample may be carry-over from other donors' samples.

CDR3 loop: CAKTGFGVDTEAFF. The CDR3 DNA follows: TGTGCCAAGACAGGATTTGGGGTGGACACTGAAGCTTTCTTT. The rearrangement links TRBV5-3 to TRBJ1-1; a possible D gene is TRBD1 (6 bases). TRBV5-3 is identified as an open reading frame with a role that is uncertain. The CDR3 runs 14 residues. The V and J ends lost 9 bases and 3 bases respectively, with 18 bases between them.